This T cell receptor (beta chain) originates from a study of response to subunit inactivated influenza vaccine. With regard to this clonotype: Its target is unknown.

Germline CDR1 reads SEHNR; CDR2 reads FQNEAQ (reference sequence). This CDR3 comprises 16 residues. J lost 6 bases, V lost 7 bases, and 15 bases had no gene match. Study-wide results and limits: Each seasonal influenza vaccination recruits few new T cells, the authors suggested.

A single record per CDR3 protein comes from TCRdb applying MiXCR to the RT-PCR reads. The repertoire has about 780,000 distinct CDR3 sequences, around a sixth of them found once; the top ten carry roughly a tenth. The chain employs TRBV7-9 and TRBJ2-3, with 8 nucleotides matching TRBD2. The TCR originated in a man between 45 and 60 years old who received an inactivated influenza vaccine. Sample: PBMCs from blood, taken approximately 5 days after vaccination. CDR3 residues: CASTGPRSGRADTQYF. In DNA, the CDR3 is TGTGCCAGCACCGGCCCCCGGTCCGGGAGGGCGGATACGCAGTATTTT.